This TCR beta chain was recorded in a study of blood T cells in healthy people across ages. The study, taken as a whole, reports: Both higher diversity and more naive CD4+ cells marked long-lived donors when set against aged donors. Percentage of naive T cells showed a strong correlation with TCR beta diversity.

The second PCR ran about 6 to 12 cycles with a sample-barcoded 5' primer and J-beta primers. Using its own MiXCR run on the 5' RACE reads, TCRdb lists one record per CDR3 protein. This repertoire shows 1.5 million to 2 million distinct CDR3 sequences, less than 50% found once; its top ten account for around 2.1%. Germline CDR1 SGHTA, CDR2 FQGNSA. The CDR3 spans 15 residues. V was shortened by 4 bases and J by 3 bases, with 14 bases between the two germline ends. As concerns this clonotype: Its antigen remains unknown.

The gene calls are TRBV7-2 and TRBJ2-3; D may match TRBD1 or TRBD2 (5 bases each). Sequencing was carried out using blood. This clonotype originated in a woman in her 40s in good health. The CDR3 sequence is CASSSRGPGTDTQYF. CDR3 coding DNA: TGTGCCAGCAGCTCCCGAGGGCCAGGGACAGATACGCAGTATTTT.